Listed here are 18 T cell receptor beta chains from one sample, sequenced in a study of blood T cell repertoires in COVID-19. Some clones are missing from TCRdb's copy, which holds only in-frame ones; the method was immunoSEQ multiplex PCR. This table has about 57,000 clones, more than 75% appearing once. Sequences were obtained from peripheral blood. All receptors derive from a woman at least 80 years old with acute or convalescent COVID-19.

The V gene is TRBV2, the J gene TRBJ1-2; no firm D call. Trimming cost V 8 bases and J 10 bases, with 14 bases left between them. Germline CDR1 is SNHLY and CDR2 is FYNNEI. The CDR3 consists of 11 residues. CDR3 coding DNA: TGTGCCAGCGGGTACAGCCAAGACTACACCTTC. This translates into CASGYSQDYTF.

The chain recombines TRBV5-4 with TRBJ2-7, with D perhaps matching TRBD1 (6 bases). Trimming took 0 bases from V and 5 from J, leaving 15 bases between them. Germline CDR1 and CDR2: SGHNT and YYREEE (reference sequence). This CDR3 has 15 amino acids. The CDR3 nucleotides read TGTGCCAGCAGCTTGGTTGGGGGCCTGGCCCACGAGCAGTACTTC. Translated, it gives CASSLVGGLAHEQYF.

V and J are TRBV10-3 and TRBJ2-1; a weak D match, TRBD1 (5 bases). From germline, CDR1 is ENHRY and CDR2 SYGVKD. V lost 3 bases, J lost 2 bases, and 11 bases lay in between. This CDR3 spans 15 amino acids. CDR3 in amino acids: CAISDRAIAYNEQFF. Written as DNA, the CDR3 is TGTGCCATCAGTGACAGGGCGATCGCCTACAATGAGCAGTTCTTC.

The chain has TRBV27 and TRBJ2-7, with a weak D call TRBD2 (6 bases). V dropped 3 bases and J dropped 5 bases, with 14 bases sitting between them. Germline V lookup: CDR1 MNHEY, CDR2 SMNVEV (reference sequence). The CDR3 length is 14 residues. CDR3 amino acids: CASSLGGRMNEQYF. CDR3 sequence (DNA): TGTGCCAGCAGTTTGGGTGGGAGGATGAACGAGCAGTACTTC.

This clone was observed a handful of times. The chain has TRBV3-1 (or the pseudogene TRBV3-2) and TRBJ1-1; D possibly corresponds to TRBD1 (6 bases). V lost 2 bases, J lost 3 bases, and 13 bases lay in between. The CDR3 totals 15 residues. Germline V lookup: CDR1 LGHDT, CDR2 YNNKEL (reference sequence). Written as DNA, the CDR3 is TGTGCCAGCAGCCAACGGACAGATATCTACACTGAAGCTTTCTTT. It encodes CASSQRTDIYTEAFF.

The CDR3 DNA is TGTGCCAGCAGCCTACTGACGAGTGGGAGCGAGCAGTACTTC. Translation gives CASSLLTSGSEQYF. This chain connects TRBV7-8 to TRBJ2-7; D is possibly TRBD2 (5 bases). The CDR3 has 14 amino acids. The V end was cut by 5 bases, the J end by 6 bases, with 17 bases between. Germline loops: CDR1 SGHVS, CDR2 FQNEAQ.

The chain links TRBV5-1 to TRBJ1-4; 7 positions match TRBD1. Germline CDR1 is SGHRS and CDR2 is YFSETQ. V was clipped by 3 bases and J by 8 bases; unmatched bases: 7. The CDR3 is 14 residues long. CDR3 amino acids: CASSSTGDEEKLFF. As DNA, the CDR3 is TGCGCCAGCAGCTCAACAGGGGATGAAGAAAAACTGTTTTTT. Drawing the rest from reference TRBV5-1 and TRBJ1-4, the complete variable domain is KAGVTQTPRYLIKTRGQQVTLSCSPISGHRSVSWYQQTPGQGLQFLFEYFSETQRNKGNFPGRFSGRQFSNSRSEMNVSTLELGDSALYLCASSSTGDEEKLFFGSGTQLSVL.

J is TRBJ1-2 and V is TRBV5-5, with TRBD1 matching 8 bases. The germline gives CDR1 SGHKS, CDR2 YYEKEE (reference sequence). The J segment lost 4 bases and the V segment lost 0 bases, leaving 2 bases of the junction unmatched. The CDR3 totals 14 residues. CDR3: CASSLGDRSYGYTF. The CDR3 DNA reads as TGTGCCAGCAGCTTGGGGGACAGGAGCTATGGCTACACCTTC.

This clone was counted ten times or more. J is TRBJ2-1 and V is TRBV27, with 11 bases fitting TRBD2. The germline V gene has CDR1 MNHEY and CDR2 SMNVEV (reference sequence). J was trimmed by 3 bases and V by 6 bases; bases with no gene match: 4. CDR3 length equals 15 residues. This CDR3 is CASRPGTSGYNEQFF. CDR3 in DNA: TGTGCCAGCAGACCCGGGACTAGCGGCTACAATGAGCAGTTCTTC.

The CDR3 loop reads CASSPDRISKNIQYF. The CDR3 DNA reads as TGTGCCAGCAGCCCCGACAGGATATCCAAAAACATTCAGTACTTC. The chain links TRBV7-2 to TRBJ2-4, with D maybe TRBD1 (6 bases). Trimming shortened V by 5 bases and J by 2 bases, and 13 bases separated the two germline ends. CDR1 SGHTA and CDR2 FQGNSA come from the germline V gene. The length of the CDR3 is 15 residues.

This rearrangement joins TRBV14 to TRBJ1-1; D remains unclear. The length of the CDR3 is 13 residues. V gave up 5 bases and J gave up 2 bases, with 9 bases separating them. The germline V gene encodes CDR1 SGHDN and CDR2 FVKESK. CDR3 protein: CASSFQENTEAFF. The CDR3 region has the DNA TGTGCCAGCAGCTTTCAGGAAAACACTGAAGCTTTCTTT.

This sequence joins TRBV3-1 (or the pseudogene TRBV3-2) and TRBJ2-6, with D possibly TRBD1 on 5 matching bases. This CDR3 spans 17 amino acids. Germline values: CDR1 LGHDT, CDR2 YNNKEL (reference sequence). V was pared by 0 bases and J by 2 bases, with 11 bases between. CDR3 sequence (DNA): TGTGCCAGCAGCCAAGATGGGGCAGGTACTGGGGCCAACGTCCTGACTTTC. This codes for CASSQDGAGTGANVLTF.

The gene calls are TRBV6-5 and TRBJ2-5, with D tentatively TRBD2 (5 bases). The CDR3 loop spans 11 amino acids. V was pared by 8 bases and J by 4 bases, with 8 bases between. Germline V gives CDR1 MNHEY, CDR2 SVGAGI. The CDR3 bases are TGTGCCAGCCGCCGGGGAGAGACCCAGTACTTC. The encoded protein is CASRRGETQYF.

The CDR3 protein is CASSKQEYNSPLHF. The DNA of the CDR3 is TGTGCCAGTAGTAAACAGGAATATAATTCACCCCTCCACTTT. V and J are TRBV19 and TRBJ1-6; perhaps TRBD1 as D (5 bases). The CDR3 contains 14 residues. The ends were cut back, 4 bases at V and 4 bases at J, with 8 bases in the middle. Germline-derived CDR1 and CDR2 are LNHDA and SQIVND (reference sequence).

V usage is TRBV7-8 and J usage is TRBJ2-7; D is undetermined. CDR1 SGHVS and CDR2 FQNEAQ come from the germline V gene. The CDR3 totals 13 residues. The germline V and J ends were trimmed by 2 bases and 5 bases, with 10 bases remaining between them. This CDR3 is CASSLLRLHEQYF. For the CDR3, the DNA is TGTGCCAGCAGCTTATTGCGACTCCACGAGCAGTACTTC.

This clone is a singleton in its sample. The rearrangement joins TRBV5-4 to TRBJ2-3; a possible D gene is TRBD2 (5 bases). Germline V gene sequence: CDR1 SGHNT, CDR2 YYREEE (reference sequence). The CDR3 sequence is 14 residues long. With 3 bases removed from V and 1 base from J, the gap between germline ends came to 9 bases. The CDR3 DNA sequence: TGTGCCAGCAGCTCGAGGACTGGCACAGATACGCAGTATTTT. Protein sequence: CASSSRTGTDTQYF.

The chain couples TRBV2 to TRBJ2-1; 7 nucleotides agree with TRBD2. The CDR3 sequence is 14 residues long. V was clipped by 7 bases and J by 5 bases; unmatched bases: 8. CDR1 and CDR2 (germline): SNHLY, FYNNEI. CDR3 region: CASKPGGVNNEQFF. The CDR3, as DNA: TGTGCCAGCAAACCGGGGGGAGTAAACAATGAGCAGTTCTTC.

The chain has TRBV28 and TRBJ2-7; maybe TRBD1 (6 bases). Trimming took 7 bases from V and 9 from J, leaving 22 bases between them. Germline-derived CDR1 and CDR2 are MDHEN and SYDVKM. The CDR3 has 14 amino acids. The CDR3 DNA reads as TGTGCCAGCAATCAACTACAGGGTGATTTCGGGCAGTACTTC. Amino acids: CASNQLQGDFGQYF.